A single sample is the source of the 32 T cell receptor beta chains below, sequenced in a study of Ad26.COV2.S vaccination and SARS-CoV-2 variants. Treatment noted: roughly 20 received Ad26.COV2.S at low or high dose, single or two shots; about 5 received placebo; per-sample allocation not given. Samples came from day 63 after the first vaccine or placebo injection. The repertoire was sequenced with immunoSEQ multiplex PCR; TCRdb's copy has only in-frame clones and lacks some. The sample gives some 520,000 clones, around 85% of which show up once; over 10% is in the top ten. This specimen consisted of peripheral blood, obtained in a trial of Ad26.COV2.S vaccine versus placebo. These receptor sequences come from a person between 18 and 60 years old who received the Ad26.COV2.S COVID-19 vaccine or a placebo.

This chain uses TRBV28 with TRBJ2-1; D uncertain. The germline CDR1 and CDR2 sequences are MDHEN and SYDVKM. V shed 6 bases and J shed 10 bases, with 19 bases lying between them. The CDR3 totals 14 residues. The CDR3 region has the DNA TGTGCCAGCAGCCCTCGTTCAGTTGGGCAAGAGCAGTTCTTC. This encodes CASSPRSVGQEQFF.

The chain has TRBV24-1 and TRBJ1-1, with TRBD1 as a possible D gene (5 bases). CDR1 and CDR2 from the germline V gene are KGHDR and SFDVKD. V was cut by 4 bases and J by 8 bases, with 13 bases left in between. The CDR3 covers 13 residues. CDR3 amino acids: CATSEPEGREAFF. CDR3 in DNA: TGTGCCACCAGTGAACCCGAGGGGCGAGAAGCTTTCTTT.

The J gene is TRBJ1-6, the V gene TRBV14, with D perhaps TRBD1 (6 bases). This CDR3 has 15 residues. The germline CDR1 and CDR2 sequences are SGHDN and FVKESK. The V end was cut by 1 base, the J end by 10 bases, with 14 bases between. Written as DNA, the CDR3 is TGTGCCAGCAGCCAAGCAACAGGGAGGGGGTCACCCCTCCACTTT. Protein sequence: CASSQATGRGSPLHF.

V and J are TRBV28 and TRBJ2-4; D ambiguous. V dropped 5 bases and J dropped 7 bases, with 9 bases sitting between them. There are 12 residues in the CDR3. Germline values: CDR1 MDHEN, CDR2 SYDVKM. CDR3 nucleotide sequence: TGTGCCAGCAGTCCTGGATTGAACATTCAGTACTTC. This codes for CASSPGLNIQYF.

Details on this clone: Other DNA sequences in this sample translate to the same CDR3. The rearrangement links TRBV20-1 to TRBJ2-5; D unresolved. CDR1 is DFQATT, CDR2 SNEGSKA, per germline (reference sequence). The CDR3 extends over 11 amino acids. With 6 bases removed from V and 2 bases from J, the gap between germline ends came to 7 bases. The CDR3 DNA reads TGCAGTGCGCCGCTTCAAGAGACCCAGTACTTC. It encodes CSAPLQETQYF.

This chain uses TRBV5-4 with TRBJ2-3; TRBD2 matches at 9 bases. J gave up 3 bases and V 4 bases, and 9 bases lay outside the gene matches. This CDR3 has 16 amino acids. Germline CDR1 and CDR2: SGHNT and YYREEE (reference sequence). CDR3 loop: CASSILAGLGTDTQYF. CDR3 sequence (DNA): TGTGCCAGCAGCATCCTAGCGGGATTGGGGACAGATACGCAGTATTTT. Full variable domain (missing parts from reference TRBV5-4 and TRBJ2-3): ETGVTQSPTHLIKTRGQQVTLRCSSQSGHNTVSWYQQALGQGPQFIFQYYREEENGRGNFPPRFSGLQFPNYSSELNVNALELDDSALYLCASSILAGLGTDTQYFGPGTRLTVL.

The CDR3 DNA follows: TGCGCCAGCAGGGGCGGACAGGGCGATGGCTACACCTTC. This gives the protein CASRGGQGDGYTF. This chain uses TRBV5-1 with TRBJ1-2; 8 positions agree with TRBD1. The CDR3 contains 13 residues. CDR1 SGHRS and CDR2 YFSETQ come from the germline V gene. The J segment lost 6 bases and the V segment lost 5 bases, leaving 6 bases of the junction unmatched.

The chain couples TRBV29-1 to TRBJ2-7; D remains unclear. The CDR3 is 13 amino acids. V lost 5 bases and J lost 2, with 13 bases in between. Germline V CDR1 and CDR2: SQVTM, ANQGSEA. CDR3 loop: CSVRQPLTYEQYF. In DNA form, the CDR3 reads TGCAGCGTTCGCCAGCCGTTGACCTACGAGCAGTACTTC.

The rearrangement links TRBV6-2 or TRBV6-3 to TRBJ2-7; 7 nucleotides align to TRBD1. Unmatched junction bases numbered 3, after V lost 2 bases and J lost 2 bases. Germline V CDR1 and CDR2: MNHEY, SVGEGT. This CDR3 contains 14 residues. CDR3 loop: CASSYGDRPYEQYF. In DNA form, the CDR3 reads TGTGCCAGCAGTTACGGGGACAGACCCTACGAGCAGTACTTC.

The DNA of the CDR3 is TGTGCCAGCAGCAAAGTATGGACGGGAGGGGGCACCGGGGAGCTGTTTTTT. Residues: CASSKVWTGGGTGELFF. This chain uses TRBV21-1 with TRBJ2-2; the tabulated D call, TRBD2, remains unverified against the DNA. TRBV21-1 is an annotated pseudogene. This CDR3 has 17 residues.

This clone came up once. The chain employs TRBV28 and TRBJ2-1; 9 bases fit TRBD2. Per the germline V gene, CDR1 is MDHEN and CDR2 is SYDVKM. CDR3 length: 12 amino acids. Trimming at V came to 5 bases and at J to 10 bases, leaving 3 bases not matched to a gene. The CDR3 loop reads CASSPLAGEQFF. CDR3 nucleotides: TGTGCCAGCAGTCCCCTAGCGGGGGAGCAGTTCTTC.

The chain carries TRBV29-1 and TRBJ1-2; possibly TRBD1 for D (6 bases). The V and J ends lost 7 bases and 4 bases respectively, with 10 bases between them. Per the germline V gene, CDR1 is SQVTM and CDR2 is ANQGSEA. The CDR3 runs 11 residues. The chain's CDR3 is CSATGPYGYTF. The CDR3 DNA is TGCAGCGCCACAGGGCCCTATGGCTACACCTTC. The full variable domain, in which reference TRBV29-1 and TRBJ1-2 provide the parts outside the CDR3, is SAVISQKPSRDICQRGTSLTIQCQVDSQVTMMFWYRQQPGQSLTLIATANQGSEATYESGFVIDKFPISRPNLTFSTLTVSNMSPEDSSIYLCSATGPYGYTFGSGTRLTVV.

This chain links TRBV5-1 with TRBJ1-2; D is undetermined. This CDR3 has 16 amino acids. Deletions cut 9 bases from V and 2 bases from J, with 23 bases between. Germline V gene lookup returns CDR1 SGHRS and CDR2 YFSETQ. The CDR3 region is CATRAGVARENYGYTF. CDR3 in DNA: TGCGCCACCCGCGCTGGAGTCGCGAGGGAGAACTATGGCTACACCTTC.

This clone appeared a few times. V is TRBV30 and J is TRBJ2-7; 9 bases are a match to TRBD1. CDR3 length: 13 amino acids. V dropped 1 base and J dropped 3; count of bases not matched to a gene: 1. CDR1 is GTSNPN, CDR2 SVGIG, per germline (reference sequence). The chain's CDR3 is CAWSDRGHYEQYF. In DNA, the CDR3 is TGTGCCTGGAGTGACAGGGGGCACTACGAGCAGTACTTC.

The chain is built from TRBV10-3 and TRBJ1-4; TRBD1 matches 7 bases. J was trimmed by 12 bases and V by 4 bases; bases with no gene match: 11. Germline assignment: CDR1 ENHRY and CDR2 SYGVKD. CDR3 length: 14 residues. CDR3 nucleotide sequence: TGTGCCATCAGTGCCACCACAGGGGCCGGGGAACTGTTTTTT. Protein: CAISATTGAGELFF.

The chain recombines TRBV6-2 or TRBV6-3 with TRBJ2-2; 9 nucleotides match TRBD1. The CDR3 has 15 residues. V was clipped by 5 bases and J by 4 bases; unmatched bases: 5. CDR1 and CDR2 (germline): MNHEY, SVGEGT. The DNA of the CDR3 is TGTGCCAGCAGTATTCGGGACAGGGCCACCGGGGAGCTGTTTTTT. It encodes CASSIRDRATGELFF.

This chain joins TRBV7-6 and TRBJ2-5, with TRBD2 identical over 10 bases. The germline gives CDR1 SGHVS, CDR2 FNYEAQ. The length of the CDR3 is 16 residues. V gave up 1 base and J gave up 4 bases; unmatched junction bases: 6. DNA for the CDR3: TGTGCCAGCAGCTTAGGAGTAGCGGGAGGCCCAGAGACCCAGTACTTC. Residues: CASSLGVAGGPETQYF.

The rearrangement links TRBV4-3 to TRBJ2-1; possibly TRBD2 for D (6 bases). V was clipped by 4 bases and J by 4 bases, with 11 bases between them. The CDR3 extends over 14 amino acids. CDR1 LGHNA and CDR2 YSLEER come from the germline V gene. CDR3 protein: CASSPLSGYNEQFF. In DNA form, the CDR3 reads TGCGCCAGCAGCCCACTCAGCGGGTACAATGAGCAGTTCTTC.

As regards this clone: The sample has other DNA sequences that encode this CDR3 too. This chain links TRBV19 with TRBJ1-2; TRBD1 matches 7 bases. Germline-derived CDR1 and CDR2 are LNHDA and SQIVND (reference sequence). This CDR3 is 13 amino acids long. After removal of 4 bases from V and 2 bases from J, the junction contained 1 base not matched to a gene. The CDR3 nucleotides read TGTGCCAGTAGTAGGGACAGAAACTATGGCTACACCTTC. This sequence encodes CASSRDRNYGYTF.

V is TRBV7-9 and J is TRBJ1-2, with D perhaps matching TRBD1 (5 bases). The V and J ends lost 1 base and 8 bases respectively, with 11 bases between them. Per germline, CDR1 SEHNR and CDR2 FQNEAQ (reference sequence). This CDR3 region has 13 residues. Here the CDR3 DNA reads TGTGCCAGCAGCTTAGAAGCAGGGTCCGGCTACACCTTC. It yields the protein CASSLEAGSGYTF.

This clone was observed once. For the CDR3, the DNA is TGTGCCAGCAGCTTAGGAGGGCCGCGCACAGATACGCAGTATTTT. It translates to CASSLGGPRTDTQYF. The V call is TRBV11-2, the J call TRBJ2-3; TRBD2 is a possible D gene (5 bases). The V end was cut by 1 base, the J end by 1 base, with 9 bases between. The CDR3 is 15 amino acids. Germline V CDR1 and CDR2: SGHAT, FQNNGV.

This clone was counted a single time. Just one base apart from a much larger clone, this may be a read error. The CDR3 bases are TGTGCCAGCAGCTCAGGCTACGAGCAGTACTTC. Translating it yields CASSSGYEQYF. The rearrangement uses TRBV9 and TRBJ2-7; D remains ambiguous. Per germline, CDR1 SGDLS and CDR2 YYNGEE. The CDR3 is 11 amino acids. Trimming cost V 4 bases and J 3 bases, with 5 bases left between them.

V and J are TRBV9 and TRBJ1-1, with D tentatively TRBD1 (5 bases). The CDR3 is made up of 15 amino acids. Germline V gene sequence: CDR1 SGDLS, CDR2 YYNGEE. The ends were cut back, 0 bases at V and 4 bases at J, with 13 bases in the middle. CDR3 nucleotide sequence: TGTGCCAGCAGCGTAGGGAGTCTCGGGGGCACTGAAGCTTTCTTT. Its protein product is CASSVGSLGGTEAFF.

V is TRBV11-2 and J is TRBJ2-5, with 7 bases lining up with TRBD1. CDR1 is SGHAT and CDR2 is FQNNGV in the germline V gene. This CDR3 comprises 14 residues. With V trimmed by 5 bases and J by 5 bases, 8 bases remained unmatched. For the CDR3, the DNA is TGTGCCAGCAGCGGCGCAGGGGGTTTGGAGACCCAGTACTTC. It codes for CASSGAGGLETQYF.

Comments on this clone: This specimen includes other DNA sequences encoding the same CDR3. The V gene is TRBV7-3, the J gene TRBJ2-2; D uncertain. Germline CDR1 SGHTA, CDR2 FQGTGA. The CDR3 extends over 14 amino acids. With 2 bases removed from V and 2 bases from J, the gap between germline ends came to 6 bases. The CDR3 loop reads CASSLGVNTGELFF. The CDR3 DNA follows: TGTGCCAGCAGCTTAGGAGTAAACACCGGGGAGCTGTTTTTT. Based on the CDR3 plus reference TRBV7-3 and TRBJ2-2, the full variable domain is GAGVSQTPSNKVTEKGKYVELRCDPISGHTALYWYRQSLGQGPEFLIYFQGTGAADDSGLPNDRFFAVRPEGSVSTLKIQRTERGDSAVYLCASSLGVNTGELFFGEGSRLTVL.

This clone was picked up one time. The chain links TRBV19 to TRBJ1-2; D not resolved. This CDR3 has 13 amino acids. V was shortened by 4 bases and J by 3 bases, with 9 bases between the two germline ends. Germline assignment: CDR1 LNHDA and CDR2 SQIVND (reference sequence). The CDR3 is CASSRTYYYGYTF. CDR3 DNA sequence: TGTGCCAGTAGTAGGACGTACTACTATGGCTACACCTTC.

The chain recombines TRBV5-8 with TRBJ2-5; D call uncertain. In germline, CDR1 is SGHTS, CDR2 YDEGEE. V was shortened by 0 bases and J by 1 base, with 10 bases between the two germline ends. This CDR3 contains 15 residues. CDR3 in DNA: TGTGCCAGCAGCTTGGCGGCCAGATTCCAAGAGACCCAGTACTTC. It is translated as CASSLAARFQETQYF.

This chain joins TRBV28 and TRBJ1-4; D is ambiguous. In germline, CDR1 is MDHEN, CDR2 SYDVKM. Trimming removed 6 bases at V and 6 bases at J, with 8 bases between. The CDR3 has 12 residues. The CDR3 DNA is TGTGCCAGCAGATCTCTAGATGAAAAACTGTTTTTT. It yields the protein CASRSLDEKLFF.

The count of this clone is one. The chain recombines TRBV19 with TRBJ1-2; 8 bases fit TRBD1. There are 15 residues in the CDR3. V was clipped by 5 bases and J by 2 bases; unmatched bases: 7. Germline values: CDR1 LNHDA, CDR2 SQIVND (reference sequence). The CDR3 is CASSVGTGPNYGYTF. The CDR3 region has the DNA TGTGCCAGTAGTGTGGGGACAGGACCCAACTATGGCTACACCTTC.

This clone turned up a few times. Other DNA sequences from this sample encode an identical CDR3 as well. The genes are TRBV28 and TRBJ1-1, with D perhaps TRBD1 (5 bases). Germline CDR1 reads MDHEN; CDR2 reads SYDVKM. V was pared by 8 bases and J by 1 base, with 8 bases between. This CDR3 has 12 amino acids. The DNA of the CDR3 is TGTGCCAGCCTAACAGGGAACACTGAAGCTTTCTTT. Protein: CASLTGNTEAFF.

The CDR3 DNA is TGTGCCAGCAGCCAAGATTTGGGGGTAGACACCGGGGAGCTGTTTTTT. Protein product: CASSQDLGVDTGELFF. J is TRBJ2-2 and V is TRBV4-2; D could derive from TRBD1 or TRBD2 (5 bases each). Germline V lookup: CDR1 LGHNA, CDR2 YNFKEQ. The CDR3 consists of 16 residues. Deletions cut 0 bases from V and 3 bases from J, with 11 bases between.

The gene calls are TRBV5-5 and TRBJ1-5; 7 bases line up with TRBD1. CDR3 length: 15 amino acids. Germline V gives CDR1 SGHKS, CDR2 YYEKEE (reference sequence). J gave up 4 bases and V 0 bases, and 4 bases lay outside the gene matches. CDR3 bases: TGTGCCAGCAGCTTGGAGGGGGCGGCAAATCAGCCCCAGCATTTT. Amino acids: CASSLEGAANQPQHF.